The 24 T cell receptor beta chains reported below all come from one sample, sequenced in a study of T cells after posttransplantation cyclophosphamide. Assay used: immunoSEQ multiplex PCR; TCRdb lists only in-frame clones, some missing. The sample is made up of about 38,000 clones, none counted only once. Specimen: PBMCs. The receptor set was obtained from a man aged 45-65 years in good health, CMV-negative, and a related stem cell transplant donor.

This clone was picked up many times. The chain carries TRBV18 and TRBJ1-1; no clear D gene. This CDR3 has 13 amino acids. Deletions cut 3 bases from V and 6 bases from J, with 11 bases between. Germline CDR1 is KGHSH and CDR2 is LQKENI. The CDR3 sequence: CASSPEGGSEAFF. In DNA form, the CDR3 reads TGTGCCAGCTCACCTGAAGGAGGATCTGAAGCTTTCTTT.

This clone was detected ten times or more. V gene TRBV10-3 combines with J gene TRBJ2-7; 11 bases agree with TRBD2. The V and J ends lost 5 bases and 3 bases, in that order; junction bases with no gene match: 6. There are 15 residues in the CDR3. Germline V lookup: CDR1 ENHRY, CDR2 SYGVKD. The CDR3 DNA follows: TGTGCCATCAGTTATACCGGGACTAGCGGCTACGAGCAGTACTTC. It yields the protein CAISYTGTSGYEQYF.

The sample holds many counts of this clone. The rearrangement links TRBV19 to TRBJ1-2; the D gene is possibly TRBD1 (6 bases). The length of the CDR3 is 14 residues. V lost 8 bases, J lost 6 bases, and 19 bases lay in between. CDR1 is LNHDA, CDR2 SQIVND, per germline (reference sequence). CDR3 sequence reads: CASDTPGQGHGYTF. CDR3 in DNA: TGTGCCAGTGACACCCCGGGACAAGGGCATGGCTACACCTTC.

There are many counts of this clone. The chain employs TRBV6-6 and TRBJ1-1; 7 bases are shared with TRBD1. The CDR3 loop spans 15 amino acids. V dropped 6 bases and J dropped 5; count of bases not matched to a gene: 12. Germline values: CDR1 MNHNY, CDR2 SVGAGI (reference sequence). The CDR3 DNA reads TGTGCCAGCAGCCTCTTAAGGACAGGTGGTACTGAAGCTTTCTTT. As protein: CASSLLRTGGTEAFF.

The chain combines TRBV9 with TRBJ2-7, with 7 bases matching TRBD2. The trim removed 3 bases at V and 2 bases at J, leaving 5 bases unmatched. Germline V gene data show CDR1 as SGDLS and CDR2 as YYNGEE. The CDR3 consists of 14 residues. The CDR3 sequence: CASSASSGPYEQYF. In nucleotides, the CDR3 is TGTGCCAGCAGCGCCTCTAGCGGACCCTACGAGCAGTACTTC.

This clone was detected a few times. This chain connects TRBV9 to TRBJ2-7; tentatively, D is TRBD1 (6 bases). The germline V gene has CDR1 SGDLS and CDR2 YYNGEE. The V gene lost 0 bases and the J gene lost 0 bases, with 7 bases spanning the gap. CDR3 size: 14 residues. DNA for the CDR3: TGTGCCAGCAGCGTAGGGACAGCCTCCTACGAGCAGTACTTC. It is translated as CASSVGTASYEQYF.

This clone was recorded at least ten times. The V call is TRBV19, the J call TRBJ1-2; weak D call: TRBD1 (5 bases). The CDR3 loop spans 14 amino acids. Germline lookup yields CDR1 LNHDA and CDR2 SQIVND (reference sequence). Trimming removed 8 bases from V and 6 bases from J, with 19 bases in between. CDR3 sequence: CASQVPGLSHGYTF. CDR3 DNA: TGTGCCAGTCAAGTACCGGGACTTTCTCATGGCTACACCTTC. Variable domain in full (rest from reference TRBV19 and TRBJ1-2): DGGITQSPKYLFRKEGQNVTLSCEQNLNHDAMYWYRQDPGQGLRLIYYSQIVNDFQKGDIAEGYSVSREKKESFPLTVTSAQKNPTAFYLCASQVPGLSHGYTFGSGTRLTVV.

Ten or more counts support this clone. This chain uses TRBV9 with TRBJ1-1; D remains unclear. This CDR3 spans 13 amino acids. CDR1 and CDR2 (germline): SGDLS, YYNGEE. Trimming shortened V by 3 bases and J by 5 bases, and 11 bases separated the two germline ends. This CDR3 reads CASSGEVDTEAFF. DNA for the CDR3: TGTGCCAGCAGCGGAGAGGTCGATACTGAAGCTTTCTTT.

This clone was recorded at least ten times. The chain uses TRBV5-1 and TRBJ1-5; weak D call: TRBD1 (6 bases). Germline V gives CDR1 SGHRS, CDR2 YFSETQ. V was clipped by 0 bases and J by 5 bases, with 12 bases between them. The length of the CDR3 is 15 residues. CDR3 nucleotides: TGCGCCAGCAGCTTGGTTCCAGGGGCAGATCAGCCCCAGCATTTT. It is translated as CASSLVPGADQPQHF.

This clone was seen ten or more times. The rearrangement uses TRBV4-1 and TRBJ2-1; 7 positions agree with TRBD2. Germline V gene data show CDR1 as MGHRA and CDR2 as YSYEKL. The junction had 11 bases not matched to a gene; V was cut back by 6 bases and J by 6 bases. The length of the CDR3 is 15 residues. For the CDR3, the DNA is TGCGCCAGCAGACCCGGCGGACTAGTTAGCAATGAGCAGTTCTTC. It yields the protein CASRPGGLVSNEQFF.

This clone was counted at least ten times. V is TRBV5-3 and J is TRBJ2-7, with 7 bases matching TRBD1. TRBV5-3 is reported as an ORF; its role is uncertain. V gave up 0 bases and J gave up 6 bases; unmatched junction bases: 12. This CDR3 contains 16 residues. For the CDR3, the DNA is TGTGCCAGAAGCTTGGCGTTAGGGACAGAAAGGGGCGAGCAGTACTTC. Its protein is CARSLALGTERGEQYF.

Many counts were recorded for this clone. As DNA, the CDR3 is TGTGCCAGCAGCCCCCCTGGGCGGGACACTGAAGCTTTCTTT. Translated: CASSPPGRDTEAFF. This sequence joins TRBV6-5 and TRBJ1-1, with D uncertain. The CDR3 has 14 residues. Trimming pared 6 bases from V and 3 bases from J, leaving 14 bases between. Germline values: CDR1 MNHEY, CDR2 SVGAGI.

Ten or more counts support this clone. The chain couples TRBV7-2 to TRBJ2-3, with TRBD2 matching over 10 bases. CDR1 is SGHTA and CDR2 is FQGNSA in the germline V gene. The CDR3 consists of 16 residues. J lost 1 base, V lost 1 base, and 2 bases had no gene match. DNA for the CDR3: TGTGCCAGCAGCTTAGGGCTAGCGGGGGGCACAGATACGCAGTATTTT. It encodes CASSLGLAGGTDTQYF. The full variable domain, with the rest looked up from reference TRBV7-2 and TRBJ2-3, is GAGVSQSPSNKVTEKGKDVELRCDPISGHTALYWYRQSLGQGLEFLIYFQGNSAPDKSGLPSDRFSAERTGGSVSTLTIQRTQQEDSAVYLCASSLGLAGGTDTQYFGPGTRLTVL.

This clone appeared many times. The chain combines TRBV6-5 with TRBJ1-1, with D unresolved. The CDR3 loop spans 15 amino acids. The germline V gene has CDR1 MNHEY and CDR2 SVGAGI. V was trimmed by 6 bases and J by 3 bases, leaving 17 bases between them. The CDR3 nucleotides read TGTGCCAGCAGCCCCTGGGAGCGGCGGCACACTGAAGCTTTCTTT. Translated: CASSPWERRHTEAFF.

The sample holds a few counts of this clone. This chain joins TRBV6-1 and TRBJ1-6; the D gene is possibly TRBD1 (6 bases). CDR1 and CDR2 (germline): MNHNS, SASEGT. CDR3 length equals 15 residues. V dropped 4 bases and J dropped 6 bases, with 13 bases sitting between them. The CDR3, as DNA: TGTGCCAGCAGTGGAACAGGGCGAAGTAATTCACCCCTCCACTTT. It yields the protein CASSGTGRSNSPLHF.

Ten or more counts support this clone. The chain has TRBV19 and TRBJ2-1, with D maybe TRBD2 (6 bases). CDR3 length: 14 amino acids. Germline CDR1 reads LNHDA; CDR2 reads SQIVND (reference sequence). V lost 4 bases to trimming and J lost 4 bases, with 11 bases between them. The CDR3 spells CASSTGEWYNEQFF. As DNA, the CDR3 is TGTGCCAGTAGTACGGGGGAGTGGTACAATGAGCAGTTCTTC.

This clone was picked up a small number of times. The chain joins TRBV6-5 to TRBJ2-7; 7 bases line up with TRBD2. The CDR3 runs 14 residues. Germline V lookup: CDR1 MNHEY, CDR2 SVGAGI. With V trimmed by 6 bases and J by 2 bases, 7 bases remained unmatched. Written as DNA, the CDR3 is TGTGCCAGCAGCCTACTGGGGGGGGCCTACGAGCAGTACTTC. Protein product: CASSLLGGAYEQYF.

In this sample, this clone turned up many times. The genes are TRBV11-3 and TRBJ2-3; D is unclear. V lost 0 bases and J 1 base, leaving 5 bases between the germline ends. The CDR3 totals 14 residues. Germline CDR1 is SGHNT and CDR2 is YENEEA. The CDR3 sequence is CASSLESGTDTQYF. In DNA form, the CDR3 reads TGTGCCAGCAGCTTAGAGTCAGGCACAGATACGCAGTATTTT.

This clone was counted between two and nine times. The rearrangement joins TRBV7-2 to TRBJ2-1; D is unresolved. Trimming removed 1 base at V and 4 bases at J, with 8 bases between. The CDR3 loop spans 14 amino acids. Germline-derived CDR1 and CDR2 are SGHTA and FQGNSA. CDR3 sequence reads: CASSLESAYNEQFF. CDR3 sequence (DNA): TGTGCCAGCAGCTTAGAATCAGCGTACAATGAGCAGTTCTTC.

This clone was counted at least ten times. This rearrangement joins TRBV30 to TRBJ1-5, with 7 bases identical to TRBD1. The V and J ends lost 5 bases and 0 bases, in that order; junction bases with no gene match: 4. The CDR3 is 14 amino acids. Per germline, CDR1 GTSNPN and CDR2 SVGIG (reference sequence). CDR3 DNA sequence: TGTGCCTGGGGACAGGAAAATAGCAATCAGCCCCAGCATTTT. Encoded protein: CAWGQENSNQPQHF.

This clone appeared many times. V gene TRBV27 combines with J gene TRBJ2-3; D ambiguous. Per germline, CDR1 MNHEY and CDR2 SMNVEV (reference sequence). Between the trimmed V and J ends, which lost 6 bases and 3 bases, there was a span of 10 bases. The CDR3 loop spans 13 amino acids. CDR3 protein: CASRLPRTDTQYF. In DNA, the CDR3 is TGTGCCAGCAGACTTCCCAGGACAGATACGCAGTATTTT.

This clone has a count of ten or more. CDR3 amino acids: CAWNPGTGRYEQYF. The CDR3 DNA reads TGTGCCTGGAACCCCGGGACAGGGCGGTACGAGCAGTACTTC. The chain has TRBV30 and TRBJ2-7; 9 bases map to TRBD1. The junction had 8 bases not matched to a gene; V was cut back by 4 bases and J by 4 bases. Germline-derived CDR1 and CDR2 are GTSNPN and SVGIG (reference sequence). The CDR3 is made up of 14 amino acids.

This clone was observed at least ten times. J is TRBJ2-7 and V is TRBV28; 7 bases map to TRBD2. In germline, CDR1 is MDHEN, CDR2 SYDVKM. The ends lost 5 bases at V and 7 bases at J; junction bases unmatched: 17. The CDR3 length is 16 residues. In DNA, the CDR3 is TGTGCCAGCAGTCCCATGGGGGAGGGGCGATCGGGGGAGCAGTACTTC. Encoded protein: CASSPMGEGRSGEQYF.

At least ten counts were recorded for this clone. The V gene is TRBV4-1, the J gene TRBJ2-3; D is uncertain. V was shortened by 4 bases and J by 6 bases, with 23 bases between the two germline ends. The V gene's germline CDR1 is MGHRA and CDR2 YSYEKL. The CDR3 runs 17 residues. The CDR3 loop is CASSPSSVGSMSDTQYF. As DNA, the CDR3 is TGCGCCAGCAGCCCCTCTTCAGTGGGCTCGATGTCTGATACGCAGTATTTT.